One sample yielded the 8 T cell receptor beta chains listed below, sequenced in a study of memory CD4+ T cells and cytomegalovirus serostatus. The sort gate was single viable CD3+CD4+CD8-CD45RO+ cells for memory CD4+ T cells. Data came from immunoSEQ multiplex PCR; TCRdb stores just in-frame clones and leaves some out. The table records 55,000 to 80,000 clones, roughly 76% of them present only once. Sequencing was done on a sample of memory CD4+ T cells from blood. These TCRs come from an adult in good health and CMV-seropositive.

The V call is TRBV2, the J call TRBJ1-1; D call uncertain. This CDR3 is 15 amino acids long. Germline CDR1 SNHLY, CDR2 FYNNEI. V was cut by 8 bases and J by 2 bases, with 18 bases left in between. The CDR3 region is CASSPEAGANTEAFF. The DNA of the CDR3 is TGTGCCAGCTCACCGGAGGCCGGAGCTAACACTGAAGCTTTCTTT. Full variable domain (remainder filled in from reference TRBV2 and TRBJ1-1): EPEVTQTPSHQVTQMGQEVILRCVPISNHLYFYWYRQILGQKVEFLVSFYNNEISEKSEIFDDQFSVERPDGSNFTLKIRSTKLEDSAMYFCASSPEAGANTEAFFGQGTRLTVV.

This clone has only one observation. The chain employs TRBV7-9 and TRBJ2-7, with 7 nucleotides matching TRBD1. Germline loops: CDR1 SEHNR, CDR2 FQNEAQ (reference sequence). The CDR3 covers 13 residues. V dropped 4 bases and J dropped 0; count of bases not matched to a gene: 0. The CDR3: CASSWTGSYEQYF. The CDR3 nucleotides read TGTGCCAGCAGCTGGACAGGCTCCTACGAGCAGTACTTC.

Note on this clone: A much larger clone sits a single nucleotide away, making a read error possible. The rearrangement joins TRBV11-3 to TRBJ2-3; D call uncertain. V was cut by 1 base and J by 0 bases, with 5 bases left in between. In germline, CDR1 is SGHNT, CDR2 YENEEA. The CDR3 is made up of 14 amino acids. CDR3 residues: CASSLGGSTDTQYF. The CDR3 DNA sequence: TGTGCCAGCAGCTTAGGGGGAAGCACAGATACGCAGTATTTT.

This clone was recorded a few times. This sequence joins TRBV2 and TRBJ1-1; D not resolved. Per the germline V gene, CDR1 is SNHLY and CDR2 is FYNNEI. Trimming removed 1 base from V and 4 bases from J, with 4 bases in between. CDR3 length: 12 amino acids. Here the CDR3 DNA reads TGTGCCAGCAGTGAAGGGGGCACTGAAGCTTTCTTT. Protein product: CASSEGGTEAFF.

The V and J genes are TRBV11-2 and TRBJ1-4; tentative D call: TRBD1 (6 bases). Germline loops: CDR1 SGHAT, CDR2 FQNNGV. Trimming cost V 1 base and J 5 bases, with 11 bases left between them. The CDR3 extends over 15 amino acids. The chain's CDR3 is CASSLVGGRNEKLFF. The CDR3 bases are TGTGCCAGCAGCTTAGTGGGGGGGCGGAATGAAAAACTGTTTTTT.

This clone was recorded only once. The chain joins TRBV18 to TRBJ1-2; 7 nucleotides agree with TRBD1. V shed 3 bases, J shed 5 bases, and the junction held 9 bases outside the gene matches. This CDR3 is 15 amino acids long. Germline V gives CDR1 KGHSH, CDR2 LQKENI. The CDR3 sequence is CASSPPLGQNYGYTF. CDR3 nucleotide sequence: TGTGCCAGCTCACCCCCCTTGGGACAGAATTATGGCTACACCTTC.

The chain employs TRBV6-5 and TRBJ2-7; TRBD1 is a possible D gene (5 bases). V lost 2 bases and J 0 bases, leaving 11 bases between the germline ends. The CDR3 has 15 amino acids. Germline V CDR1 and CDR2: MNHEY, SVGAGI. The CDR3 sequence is CASSYGAGASYEQYF. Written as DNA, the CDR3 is TGTGCCAGCAGTTACGGGGCCGGTGCCTCCTACGAGCAGTACTTC.

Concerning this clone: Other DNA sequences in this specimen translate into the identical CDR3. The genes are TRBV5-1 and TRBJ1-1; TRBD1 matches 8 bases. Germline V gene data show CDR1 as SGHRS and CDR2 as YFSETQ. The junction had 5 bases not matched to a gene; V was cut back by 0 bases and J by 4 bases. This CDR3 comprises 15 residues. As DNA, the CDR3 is TGCGCCAGCAGCTTGGTGCTTACAGGGGGCACTGAAGCTTTCTTT. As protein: CASSLVLTGGTEAFF.